These T cell receptor beta chains were read from a single sample in a study of T-cell reconstitution after alpha-beta-depleted transplantation in children. One entry per CDR3 protein results from TCRdb running MiXCR on the PCR reads. The table lists some 180,000 distinct CDR3 sequences, roughly 7.1% of them singletons, with about 6% in the top ten. Sequenced here: PBMCs, sampled before TCRalphabeta/CD19-depleted stem cell transplant. The receptors stem from a boy under 10 years old with acute lymphoblastic leukemia, due to receive a stem cell transplant. CDR3s include the opening cysteine and the closing phenylalanine or tryptophan. The D gene is left open where the match is weak. Clone sizes are given selectively: once, few, many, or a class where the clone is expanded.

>-|many|TRBV29-1|TRBJ2-7
CSVEDRRGDIPYEQYF
TGCAGCGTTGAAGATAGGAGGGGCGATATCCCCTACGAGCAGTACTTC
>-|many|TRBV20-1|TRBJ2-2
CSTPAADSTGELFF
TGCAGTACCCCCGCGGCGGACTCCACCGGGGAGCTGTTTTTT
>-|many|TRBV28|TRBJ2-7
CASSFYYYEQYF
TGTGCCAGCAGTTTCTACTACTACGAGCAGTACTTC
>TRBD2|many|TRBV5-1|TRBJ2-3
CASNRRLAARTDTQYF
TGCGCCAGCAACCGCAGACTAGCGGCTCGCACAGATACGCAGTATTTT
>-|many|TRBV7-8|TRBJ2-1
CASRPGGTYNEQFF
TGTGCCAGCAGGCCAGGGGGGACCTACAATGAGCAGTTCTTC
>-|-|TRBV30|TRBJ1-1
CAWSVWTDPFTEAFF
TGTGCCTGGAGTGTGTGGACAGACCCCTTCACTGAAGCTTTCTTT
>TRBD2|many|TRBV30|TRBJ2-5
CAWSWLAGETQYF
TGTGCCTGGAGTTGGTTAGCGGGAGAGACCCAGTACTTC
>-|many|TRBV28|TRBJ2-7
CASRPQGRNYEQYF
TGTGCCAGCCGCCCGCAGGGGCGCAACTACGAGCAGTACTTC
>-|many|TRBV5-1|TRBJ2-7
CASSSTSGVYEQYF
TGCGCCAGCAGTTCGACTAGTGGGGTGTACGAGCAGTACTTC
>-|many|TRBV20-1|TRBJ1-6
CSAKVVSMNSPLHF
TGCAGTGCTAAAGTTGTATCTATGAATTCACCCCTCCACTTT
>TRBD2|many|TRBV12-3/TRBV12-4|TRBJ2-2
CASRLRQGLAAGELFF
TGTGCCAGCAGGCTTAGGCAGGGACTAGCGGCCGGGGAGCTGTTTTTT
>-|many|TRBV20-1|TRBJ2-3
CSATRSASTDTQYF
TGCAGTGCTACTAGGTCCGCTAGCACAGATACGCAGTATTTT
>TRBD2|-|TRBV7-7|TRBJ2-1
CASSLSPYSTSGRGNEQFF
TGTGCCAGCAGCTTATCCCCATACTCAACTAGCGGGAGGGGTAATGAGCAGTTCTTC
>-|many|TRBV5-1|TRBJ2-1
CASSRATGNEQFF
TGCGCCAGCAGTCGGGCCACAGGTAATGAGCAGTTCTTC
>TRBD2|many|TRBV14|TRBJ2-1
CASSLGTSSEQFF
TGTGCCAGCAGCCTTGGGACTAGCAGTGAGCAGTTCTTC
>-|many|TRBV18|TRBJ1-2
CASSPNPYGYTF
TGTGCCAGCTCCCCAAACCCTTATGGCTACACCTTC
>-|-|TRBV28|TRBJ1-4
CASSLLLSIVGGSTNEKLFF
TGTGCCAGCAGTTTATTATTAAGTATCGTTGGGGGCTCAACTAATGAAAAACTGTTTTTT
>TRBD2|few|TRBV25-1|TRBJ2-7
CASSESTSGRDEQYF
TGTGCCAGCAGTGAATCTACTAGCGGGAGGGACGAGCAGTACTTC
>-|-|TRBV15|TRBJ1-2
CATSRAHREAGYTF
TGTGCCACCAGCAGAGCGCACAGGGAAGCTGGCTACACCTTC
>-|-|TRBV2|TRBJ1-2
CASSERLGADYGYTF
TGTGCCAGCAGTGAAAGGTTGGGGGCGGACTATGGCTACACCTTC
>-|many|TRBV7-8|TRBJ2-5
CASSWYQETQYF
TGTGCCAGCAGCTGGTACCAAGAGACCCAGTACTTC
>-|many|TRBV18|TRBJ2-5
CASSPLDRQETQYF
TGTGCCAGCTCACCGTTAGACAGGCAAGAGACCCAGTACTTC
>-|many|TRBV7-2|TRBJ2-1
CASSGLVGTYNEQFF
TGTGCCAGCAGCGGGCTTGTGGGTACTTACAATGAGCAGTTCTTC
>TRBD1|many|TRBV15|TRBJ1-2
CATSYDRGGHGYTF
TGTGCCACCAGCTATGACAGGGGAGGCCATGGCTACACCTTC
>-|many|TRBV27|TRBJ2-1
CASSFLGEQFF
TGTGCCAGCAGCTTTTTGGGTGAGCAGTTCTTC
>TRBD2|few|TRBV20-1|TRBJ2-1
CSATGGLYNEQFF
TGCAGTGCCACGGGGGGGCTATACAATGAGCAGTTCTTC
>TRBD2|many|TRBV9|TRBJ2-1
CASSLGTSGGYEQFF
TGTGCCAGCAGCCTCGGGACTAGCGGGGGGTATGAGCAGTTCTTC
>-|many|TRBV28|TRBJ1-5
CASTLRQQPQHF
TGTGCCAGCACCCTCAGACAGCAGCCCCAGCATTTT
>-|many|TRBV5-1|TRBJ2-2
CASSFQDTGELFF
TGCGCCAGCAGCTTCCAGGACACCGGGGAGCTGTTTTTT
>-|many|TRBV5-1|TRBJ2-3
CASSLALVKDTQYF
TGCGCCAGCAGCTTGGCCTTAGTGAAAGATACGCAGTATTTT
>TRBD2|many|TRBV29-1|TRBJ2-1
CSVRTSGNDNEQFF
TGCAGCGTTCGGACTAGCGGGAACGACAATGAGCAGTTCTTC
>-|many|TRBV23-1|TRBJ2-1
CASSHPSRGEQFF
TGCGCCAGCAGTCACCCAAGCAGGGGAGAGCAGTTCTTC
>-|few|TRBV9|TRBJ1-1
CASSVGAGLGTEAFF
TGTGCCAGCAGCGTAGGTGCAGGCCTCGGCACTGAAGCTTTCTTT
>TRBD1|-|TRBV7-9|TRBJ2-6
CATNMGDRDVGANVLTF
TGTGCCACAAACATGGGCGACAGGGATGTAGGGGCCAACGTCCTGACTTTC
>-|-|TRBV4-3|TRBJ2-2
CASSQVVLAGELFF
TGCGCCAGCAGCCAAGTGGTTCTAGCCGGGGAGCTGTTTTTT
>TRBD2|many|TRBV5-4|TRBJ2-1
CASSPEGLAHYNEQFF
TGTGCCAGCAGCCCGGAGGGACTAGCGCACTACAATGAGCAGTTCTTC
>-|many|TRBV12-3/TRBV12-4|TRBJ2-1
CASTTQGLGVFF
TGTGCCAGCACCACCCAGGGGCTAGGAGTGTTCTTC
>-|many|TRBV20-1|TRBJ2-7
CSAASVEQYF
TGCAGTGCTGCCTCGGTCGAGCAGTACTTC
>TRBD2|many|TRBV28|TRBJ2-5
CASSAGVETQYF
TGTGCCAGCAGTGCGGGGGTGGAGACCCAGTACTTC
>TRBD1|many|TRBV27|TRBJ2-1
CASSLGQGARDEQFF
TGTGCCAGCAGTTTAGGGCAGGGGGCGAGAGATGAGCAGTTCTTC
>-|many|TRBV7-2|TRBJ2-7
CASSLAAEAEQYF
TGTGCCAGCAGCTTAGCAGCCGAGGCCGAGCAGTACTTC
>-|-|TRBV20-1|TRBJ2-3
CSARDPAGGVVDTQYF
TGCAGTGCTAGGGACCCGGCAGGAGGTGTGGTAGATACGCAGTATTTT
>-|few|TRBV29-1|TRBJ2-5
CSVEDGGGFQETQYF
TGCAGCGTTGAAGACGGGGGCGGGTTCCAAGAGACCCAGTACTTC
>TRBD1|many|TRBV7-2|TRBJ2-1
CASSRSPQGVANEQFF
TGTGCCAGCAGCCGCAGCCCTCAGGGGGTTGCCAATGAGCAGTTCTTC
>-|few|TRBV6-1|TRBJ1-6
CASTGSSGSYNSPLHF
TGTGCCAGCACAGGTTCCTCCGGCTCCTATAATTCACCCCTCCACTTT
>TRBD2|few|TRBV6-5|TRBJ2-5
CASSYVTSGPETQYF
TGTGCCAGCAGTTACGTCACTAGCGGGCCAGAGACCCAGTACTTC
>TRBD1|many|TRBV12-3/TRBV12-4|TRBJ1-1
CASSRQGRNTEAFF
TGTGCCAGCAGCCGACAGGGGCGGAACACTGAAGCTTTCTTT
>-|many|TRBV7-2|TRBJ2-7
CASSLVGGPSSYEQYF
TGTGCCAGCAGCTTAGTAGGAGGACCTTCCTCCTACGAGCAGTACTTC
>TRBD1|-|TRBV27|TRBJ2-7
CASSLSGTGAYEQYF
TGTGCCAGCAGTTTATCCGGGACAGGAGCCTACGAGCAGTACTTC
>TRBD2|many|TRBV2|TRBJ2-7
CASRARTSGTYEQYF
TGTGCCAGCAGAGCTCGGACTAGCGGGACCTACGAGCAGTACTTC
>-|few|TRBV20-1|TRBJ2-3
CSAIIDRLTDTQYF
TGCAGTGCTATCATTGACAGGCTCACAGATACGCAGTATTTT
>TRBD1|medium-sized|TRBV29-1|TRBJ2-7
CSVLTGAGEQYF
TGCAGCGTCCTGACAGGGGCGGGCGAGCAGTACTTC
>-|few|TRBV2|TRBJ2-4
CASSRDIGVKNIQYF
TGTGCCAGCAGTCGGGACATCGGGGTCAAAAACATTCAGTACTTC
>TRBD2|few|TRBV28|TRBJ2-1
CASSKNRGTSGTNEQFF
TGTGCCAGCAGTAAAAACAGGGGGACTAGCGGGACCAATGAGCAGTTCTTC
>-|-|TRBV12-3/TRBV12-4|TRBJ1-1
CTCSRSPITEAFF
TGTACCTGCAGTAGGAGTCCTATCACTGAAGCTTTCTTT
>-|many|TRBV28|TRBJ2-1
CASSSSRNSGTAISYEQFF
-
>TRBD2|many|TRBV29-1|TRBJ2-6
CSARTSSSGANVLTF
TGCAGCGCCAGGACTAGCAGCTCTGGGGCCAACGTCCTGACTTTC
>-|many|TRBV25-1|TRBJ2-7
CASSESWDEQYF
TGTGCCAGCAGTGAATCCTGGGACGAGCAGTACTTC
>TRBD2|many|TRBV20-1|TRBJ2-1
CSAPHGDTSGVNEQFF
TGCAGTGCTCCCCACGGTGATACTAGCGGGGTTAATGAGCAGTTCTTC